This T cell receptor beta chain originates from a study of T-cell reconstitution after alpha-beta-depleted transplantation in children. Study-wide points: Alpha-beta T cells about two months after transplant reportedly derived from several hundred expanded graft clones. T-cell numbers and diversity one year post-transplant derived largely from freshly generated T cells. Surviving recipient cells, namely T cells and thymic progenitors, were the source of high day-60 TCRbeta diversity in some patients.

Library preparation (for TCRbeta) was performed with unique molecular identifiers. TCRdb redid the calling of the PCR reads with MiXCR, one entry per CDR3 protein. The sample carries fewer than 1 million distinct CDR3 sequences, roughly 15% recorded once. A word on this clonotype: What it binds is not known.

Germline CDR1 SGHTA, CDR2 FQGTGA. Between the trimmed V and J ends, which lost 0 bases and 5 bases, there was a span of 26 bases. The CDR3 has 20 amino acids. The sample here was PBMCs, mostly from graft donor cells, taken 360 days after TCRalphabeta/CD19-depleted stem cell transplant. The clonotype comes from a male patient aged 10 to 17 who had a stem cell transplant for acute lymphoblastic leukemia, so the T cells may come from the graft donor. This chain links TRBV7-3 with TRBJ2-1, with D possibly matching TRBD1 (8 bases). Written as DNA, the CDR3 is TGTGCCAGCAGCTTAACGAAAGGGACAGGATGGACTAGTGGTCACAATGAGCAGTTCTTC. Residues: CASSLTKGTGWTSGHNEQFF.